This T cell receptor beta chain was observed in a study of T-cell memory formation after mild COVID-19. One entry per CDR3 protein results from TCRdb running MiXCR on the 5' RACE reads. The table shows hundreds of thousands of distinct CDR3 sequences, with around 27% occurring only once. The length of the CDR3 is 14 residues. The V gene lost 4 bases and the J gene lost 3 bases, with 13 bases spanning the gap. Germline assignment: CDR1 SGHRS and CDR2 YFSETQ. This clonotype was sampled from an adult woman who had mild COVID-19 (a few samples of this study predate the infection). Cell type and time point are not known. The chain employs TRBV5-1 and TRBJ1-1, with a tentative D call TRBD1 (5 bases). Sample: PBMCs or a T cell subset sorted from them (not recorded which). CDR3 DNA sequence: TGCGCCAGCAGCAGCAGCGGAGGGGACACTGAAGCTTTCTTT. Translated: CASSSSGGDTEAFF.